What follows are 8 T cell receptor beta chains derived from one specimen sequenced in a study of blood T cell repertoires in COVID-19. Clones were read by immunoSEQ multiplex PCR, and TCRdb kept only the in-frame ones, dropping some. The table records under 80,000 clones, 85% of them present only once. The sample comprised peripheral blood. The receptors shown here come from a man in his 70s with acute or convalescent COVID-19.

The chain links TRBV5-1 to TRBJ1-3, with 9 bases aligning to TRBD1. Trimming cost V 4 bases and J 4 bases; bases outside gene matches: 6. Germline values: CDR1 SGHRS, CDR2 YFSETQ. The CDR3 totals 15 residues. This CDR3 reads CASSPGQGGGNTIYF. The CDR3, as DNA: TGCGCCAGCAGCCCGGGACAGGGAGGAGGAAACACCATATATTTT.

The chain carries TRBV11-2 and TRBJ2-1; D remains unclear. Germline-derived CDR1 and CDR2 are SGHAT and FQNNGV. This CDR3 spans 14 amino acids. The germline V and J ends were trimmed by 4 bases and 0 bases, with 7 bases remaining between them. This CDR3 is CASSSGSSYNEQFF. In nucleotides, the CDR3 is TGTGCCAGCAGCTCCGGGTCCTCCTACAATGAGCAGTTCTTC.

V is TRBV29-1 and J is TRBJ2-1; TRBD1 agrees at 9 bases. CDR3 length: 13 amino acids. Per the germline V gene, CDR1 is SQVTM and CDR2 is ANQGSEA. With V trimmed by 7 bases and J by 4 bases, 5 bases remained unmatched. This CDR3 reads CSALGQGYNEQFF. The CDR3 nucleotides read TGCAGCGCTTTAGGACAGGGGTACAATGAGCAGTTCTTC.

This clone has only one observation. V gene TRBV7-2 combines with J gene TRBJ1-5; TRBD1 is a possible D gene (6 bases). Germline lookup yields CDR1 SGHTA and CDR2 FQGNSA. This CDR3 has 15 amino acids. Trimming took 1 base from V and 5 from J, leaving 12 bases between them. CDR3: CASSLDPQGYQPQHF. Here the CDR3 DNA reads TGTGCCAGCAGCTTAGACCCACAGGGCTATCAGCCCCAGCATTTT.

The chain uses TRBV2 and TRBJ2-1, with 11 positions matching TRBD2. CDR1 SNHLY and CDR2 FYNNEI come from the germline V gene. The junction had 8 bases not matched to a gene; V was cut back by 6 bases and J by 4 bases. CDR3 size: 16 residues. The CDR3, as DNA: TGTGCCAGCAGGCGACTAGCGGGGAGAATATACAATGAGCAGTTCTTC. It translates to CASRRLAGRIYNEQFF.

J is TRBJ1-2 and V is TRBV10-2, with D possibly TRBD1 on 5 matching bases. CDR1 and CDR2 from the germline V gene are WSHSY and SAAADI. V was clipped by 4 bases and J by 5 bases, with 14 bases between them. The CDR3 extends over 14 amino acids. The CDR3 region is CASSATGTMYGYTF. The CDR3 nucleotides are TGCGCCAGCAGTGCGACCGGGACTATGTATGGCTACACCTTC.

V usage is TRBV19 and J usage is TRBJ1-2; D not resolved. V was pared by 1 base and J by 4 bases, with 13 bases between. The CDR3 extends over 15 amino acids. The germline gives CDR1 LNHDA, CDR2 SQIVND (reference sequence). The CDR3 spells CASSIGFGNRYGYTF. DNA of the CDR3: TGTGCCAGTAGTATAGGTTTCGGGAACCGCTATGGCTACACCTTC.

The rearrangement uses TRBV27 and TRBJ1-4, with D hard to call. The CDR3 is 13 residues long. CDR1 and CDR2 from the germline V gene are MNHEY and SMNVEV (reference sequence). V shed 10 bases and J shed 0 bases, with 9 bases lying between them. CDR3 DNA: TGTGCCACCGGAGGTGCAACTAATGAAAAACTGTTTTTT. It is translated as CATGGATNEKLFF. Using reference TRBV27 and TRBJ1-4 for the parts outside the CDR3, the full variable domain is EAQVTQNPRYLITVTGKKLTVTCSQNMNHEYMSWYRQDPGLGLRQIYYSMNVEVTDKGDVPEGYKVSRKEKRNFPLILESPSPNQTSLYFCATGGATNEKLFFGSGTQLSVL.